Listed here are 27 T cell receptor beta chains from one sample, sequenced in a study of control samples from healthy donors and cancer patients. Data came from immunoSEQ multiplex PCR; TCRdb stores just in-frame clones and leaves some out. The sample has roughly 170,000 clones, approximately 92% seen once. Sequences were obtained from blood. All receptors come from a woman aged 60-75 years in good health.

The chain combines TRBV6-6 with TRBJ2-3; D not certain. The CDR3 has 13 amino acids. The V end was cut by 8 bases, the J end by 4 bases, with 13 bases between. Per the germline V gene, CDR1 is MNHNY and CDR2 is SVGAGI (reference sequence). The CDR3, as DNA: TGTGCCAGCCTCCGGAGTTACGCAGATACGCAGTATTTT. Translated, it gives CASLRSYADTQYF.

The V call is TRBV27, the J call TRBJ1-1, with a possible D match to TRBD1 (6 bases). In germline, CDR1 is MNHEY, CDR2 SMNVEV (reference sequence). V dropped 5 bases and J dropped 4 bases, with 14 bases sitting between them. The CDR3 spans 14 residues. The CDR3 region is CASSPDRSATEAFF. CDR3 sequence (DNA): TGTGCCAGCAGTCCCGACAGGTCCGCCACTGAAGCTTTCTTT.

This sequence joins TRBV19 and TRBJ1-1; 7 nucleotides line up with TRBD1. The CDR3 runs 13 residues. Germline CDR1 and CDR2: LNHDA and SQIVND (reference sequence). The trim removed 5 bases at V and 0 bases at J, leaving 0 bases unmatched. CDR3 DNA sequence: TGTGCCAGTAGTGGACAGGTGAACACTGAAGCTTTCTTT. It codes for CASSGQVNTEAFF.

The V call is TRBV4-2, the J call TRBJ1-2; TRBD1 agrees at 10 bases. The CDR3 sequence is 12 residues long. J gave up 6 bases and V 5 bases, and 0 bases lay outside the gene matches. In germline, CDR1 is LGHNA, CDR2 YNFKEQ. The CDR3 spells CASSGTGDGYTF. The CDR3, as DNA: TGTGCCAGCAGCGGGACAGGGGATGGCTACACCTTC.

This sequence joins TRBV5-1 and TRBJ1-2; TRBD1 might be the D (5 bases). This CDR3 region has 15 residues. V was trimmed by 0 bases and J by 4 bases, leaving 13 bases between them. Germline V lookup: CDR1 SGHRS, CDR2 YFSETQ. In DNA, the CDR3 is TGCGCCAGCAGCTTGGAGGGGAGGGACGGCTATGGCTACACCTTC. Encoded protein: CASSLEGRDGYGYTF.

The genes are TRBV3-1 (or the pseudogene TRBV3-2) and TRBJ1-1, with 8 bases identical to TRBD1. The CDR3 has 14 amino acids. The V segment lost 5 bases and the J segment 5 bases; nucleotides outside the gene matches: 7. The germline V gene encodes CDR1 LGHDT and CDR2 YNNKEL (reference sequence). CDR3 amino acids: CASSYQGAGTEAFF. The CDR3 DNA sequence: TGTGCCAGCAGCTACCAGGGGGCAGGGACTGAAGCTTTCTTT.

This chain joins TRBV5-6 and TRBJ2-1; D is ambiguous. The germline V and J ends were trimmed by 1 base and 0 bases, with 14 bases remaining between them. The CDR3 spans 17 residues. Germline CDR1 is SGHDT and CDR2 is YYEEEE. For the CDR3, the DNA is TGTGCCAGCAGCTTGAACTACCGTTATTACTCCTACAATGAGCAGTTCTTC. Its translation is CASSLNYRYYSYNEQFF.

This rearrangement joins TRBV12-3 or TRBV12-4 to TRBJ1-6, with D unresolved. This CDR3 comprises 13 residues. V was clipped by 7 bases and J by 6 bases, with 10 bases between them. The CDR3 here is CASTGRLNSPLHF. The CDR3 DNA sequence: TGTGCCAGCACGGGTCGTCTTAATTCACCCCTCCACTTT.

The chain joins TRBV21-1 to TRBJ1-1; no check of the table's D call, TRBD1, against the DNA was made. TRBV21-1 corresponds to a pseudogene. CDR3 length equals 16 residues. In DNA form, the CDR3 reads TGTGCCAGCAGCAAAGGGACAGGGGCCTCGAACACTGAAGCTTTCTTT. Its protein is CASSKGTGASNTEAFF.

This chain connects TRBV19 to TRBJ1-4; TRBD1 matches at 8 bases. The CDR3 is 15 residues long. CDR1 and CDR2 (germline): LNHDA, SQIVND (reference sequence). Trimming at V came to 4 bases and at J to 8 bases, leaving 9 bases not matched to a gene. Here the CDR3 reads CASSKIQGAQEKLFF. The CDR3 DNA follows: TGTGCCAGTAGTAAAATCCAGGGGGCTCAAGAAAAACTGTTTTTT.

CDR3 sequence reads: CASSLDGPNTEAFF. For the CDR3, the DNA is TGTGCCAGCAGTTTAGACGGACCGAACACTGAAGCTTTCTTT. The chain employs TRBV6-6 and TRBJ1-1; D is undetermined. Trimming shortened V by 4 bases and J by 1 base, and 10 bases separated the two germline ends. CDR3 length: 14 amino acids. Germline assignment: CDR1 MNHNY and CDR2 SVGAGI (reference sequence).

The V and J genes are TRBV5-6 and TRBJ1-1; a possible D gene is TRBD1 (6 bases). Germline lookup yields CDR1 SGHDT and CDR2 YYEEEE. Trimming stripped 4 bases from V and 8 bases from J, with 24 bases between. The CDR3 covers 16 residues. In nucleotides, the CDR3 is TGTGCCAGCAGCCCAAGCCCCATCATCTGGACAGCAGAAGCTTTCTTT. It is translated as CASSPSPIIWTAEAFF.

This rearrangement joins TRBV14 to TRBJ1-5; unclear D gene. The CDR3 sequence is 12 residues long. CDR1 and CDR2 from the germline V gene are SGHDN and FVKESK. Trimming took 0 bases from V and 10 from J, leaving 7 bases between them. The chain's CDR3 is CASSQEKGPQHF. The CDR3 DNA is TGTGCCAGCAGCCAAGAAAAGGGACCCCAGCATTTT.

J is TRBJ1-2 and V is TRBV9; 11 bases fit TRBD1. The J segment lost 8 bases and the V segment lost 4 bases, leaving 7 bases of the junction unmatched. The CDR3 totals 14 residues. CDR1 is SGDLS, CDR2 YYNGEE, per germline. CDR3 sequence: CASSQDRGRVGYTF. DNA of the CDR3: TGTGCCAGCAGCCAGGACAGGGGGCGAGTAGGCTACACCTTC.

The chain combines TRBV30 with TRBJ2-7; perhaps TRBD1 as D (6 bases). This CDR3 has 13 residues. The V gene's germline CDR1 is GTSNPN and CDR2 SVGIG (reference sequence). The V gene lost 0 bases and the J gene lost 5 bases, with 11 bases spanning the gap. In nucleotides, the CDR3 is TGTGCCTGGAGTGTAAGGCAGGGGCACGAGCAGTACTTC. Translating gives CAWSVRQGHEQYF.

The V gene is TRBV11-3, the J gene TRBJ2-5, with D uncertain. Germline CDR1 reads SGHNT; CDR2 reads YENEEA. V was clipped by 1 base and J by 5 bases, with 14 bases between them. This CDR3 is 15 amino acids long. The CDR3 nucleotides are TGTGCCAGCAGCTTAGTAGGTAGCCCCGGCGAGACCCAGTACTTC. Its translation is CASSLVGSPGETQYF.

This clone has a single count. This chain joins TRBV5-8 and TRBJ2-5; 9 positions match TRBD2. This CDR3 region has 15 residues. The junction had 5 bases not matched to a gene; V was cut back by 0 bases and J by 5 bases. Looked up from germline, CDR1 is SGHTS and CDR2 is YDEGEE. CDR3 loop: CASSLVLAGMETQYF. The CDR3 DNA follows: TGTGCCAGCAGCTTGGTTCTAGCGGGGATGGAGACCCAGTACTTC.

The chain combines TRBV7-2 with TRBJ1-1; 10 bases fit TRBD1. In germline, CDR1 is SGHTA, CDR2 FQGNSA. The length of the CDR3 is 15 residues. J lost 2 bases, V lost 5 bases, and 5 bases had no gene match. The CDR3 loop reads CASSPKTGGNTEAFF. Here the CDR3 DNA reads TGTGCCAGCAGCCCCAAGACAGGGGGCAACACTGAAGCTTTCTTT.

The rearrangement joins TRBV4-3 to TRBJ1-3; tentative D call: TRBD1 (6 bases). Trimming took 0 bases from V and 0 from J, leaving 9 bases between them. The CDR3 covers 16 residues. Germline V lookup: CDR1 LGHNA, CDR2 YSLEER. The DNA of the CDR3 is TGCGCCAGCAGCCAAGAGGGCAGGGGCTCTGGAAACACCATATATTTT. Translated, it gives CASSQEGRGSGNTIYF.

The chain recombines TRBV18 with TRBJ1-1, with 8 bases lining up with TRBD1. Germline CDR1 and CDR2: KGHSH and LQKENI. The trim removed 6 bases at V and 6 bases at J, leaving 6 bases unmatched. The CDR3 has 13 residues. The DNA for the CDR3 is TGTGCCAGCTCTCGACAGGGGAGGGCTGAAGCTTTCTTT. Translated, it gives CASSRQGRAEAFF.

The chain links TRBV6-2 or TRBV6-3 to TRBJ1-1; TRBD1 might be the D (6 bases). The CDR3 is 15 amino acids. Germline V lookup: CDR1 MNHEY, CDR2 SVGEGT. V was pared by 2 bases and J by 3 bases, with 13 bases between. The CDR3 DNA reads TGTGCCAGCAGTTACGGGGAAAAGGGGGACACTGAAGCTTTCTTT. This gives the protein CASSYGEKGDTEAFF.

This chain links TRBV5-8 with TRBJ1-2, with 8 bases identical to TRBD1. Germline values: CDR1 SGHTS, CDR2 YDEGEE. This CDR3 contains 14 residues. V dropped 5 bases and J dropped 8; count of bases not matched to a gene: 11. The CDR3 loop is CASSFLDRAGGYTF. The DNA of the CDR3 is TGTGCCAGCAGTTTCCTGGACAGGGCGGGCGGCTACACCTTC.

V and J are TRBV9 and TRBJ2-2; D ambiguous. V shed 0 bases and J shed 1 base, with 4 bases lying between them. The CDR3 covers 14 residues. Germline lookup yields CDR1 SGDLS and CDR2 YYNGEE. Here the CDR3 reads CASSVAMNTGELFF. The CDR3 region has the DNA TGTGCCAGCAGCGTAGCTATGAACACCGGGGAGCTGTTTTTT.

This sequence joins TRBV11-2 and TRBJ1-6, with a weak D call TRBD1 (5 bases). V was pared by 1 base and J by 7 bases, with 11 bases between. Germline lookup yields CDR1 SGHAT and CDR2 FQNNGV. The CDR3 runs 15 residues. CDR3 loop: CASSLVGRANSPLHF. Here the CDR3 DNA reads TGTGCCAGCAGCTTAGTCGGCAGGGCAAATTCACCCCTCCACTTT.

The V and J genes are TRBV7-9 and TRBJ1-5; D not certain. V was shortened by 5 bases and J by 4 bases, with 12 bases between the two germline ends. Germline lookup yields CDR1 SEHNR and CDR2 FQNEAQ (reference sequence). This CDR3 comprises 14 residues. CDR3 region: CASSRTSGNQPQHF. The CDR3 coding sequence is TGTGCCAGCAGCCGTACGAGCGGGAATCAGCCCCAGCATTTT.

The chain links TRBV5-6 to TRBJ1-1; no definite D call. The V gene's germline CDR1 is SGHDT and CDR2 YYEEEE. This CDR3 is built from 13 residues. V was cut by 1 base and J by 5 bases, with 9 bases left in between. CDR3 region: CASSLTAGTEAFF. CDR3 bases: TGTGCCAGCAGCTTGACTGCGGGTACTGAAGCTTTCTTT.

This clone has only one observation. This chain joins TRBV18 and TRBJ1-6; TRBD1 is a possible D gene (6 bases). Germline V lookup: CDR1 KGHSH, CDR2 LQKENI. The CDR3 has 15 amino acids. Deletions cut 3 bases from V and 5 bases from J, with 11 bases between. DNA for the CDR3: TGTGCCAGCTCACCTGGAGGGGGGGATAATTCACCCCTCCACTTT. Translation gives CASSPGGGDNSPLHF. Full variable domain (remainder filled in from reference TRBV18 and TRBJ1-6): NAGVMQNPRHLVRRRGQEARLRCSPMKGHSHVYWYRQLPEEGLKFMVYLQKENIIDESGMPKERFSAEFPKEGPSILRIQQVVRGDSAAYFCASSPGGGDNSPLHFGNGTRLTVT.